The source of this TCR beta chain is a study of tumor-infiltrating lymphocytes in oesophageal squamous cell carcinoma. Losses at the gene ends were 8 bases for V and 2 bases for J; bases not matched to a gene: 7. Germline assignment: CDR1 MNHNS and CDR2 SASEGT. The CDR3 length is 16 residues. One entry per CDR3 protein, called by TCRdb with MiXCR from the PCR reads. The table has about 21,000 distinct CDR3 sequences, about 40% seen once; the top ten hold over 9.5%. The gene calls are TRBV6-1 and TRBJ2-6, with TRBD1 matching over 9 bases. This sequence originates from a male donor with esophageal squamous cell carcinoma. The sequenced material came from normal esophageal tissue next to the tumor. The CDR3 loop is CASATGGDPGANVLTF. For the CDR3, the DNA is TGTGCCAGCGCGACAGGGGGTGATCCTGGGGCCAACGTCCTGACTTTC.